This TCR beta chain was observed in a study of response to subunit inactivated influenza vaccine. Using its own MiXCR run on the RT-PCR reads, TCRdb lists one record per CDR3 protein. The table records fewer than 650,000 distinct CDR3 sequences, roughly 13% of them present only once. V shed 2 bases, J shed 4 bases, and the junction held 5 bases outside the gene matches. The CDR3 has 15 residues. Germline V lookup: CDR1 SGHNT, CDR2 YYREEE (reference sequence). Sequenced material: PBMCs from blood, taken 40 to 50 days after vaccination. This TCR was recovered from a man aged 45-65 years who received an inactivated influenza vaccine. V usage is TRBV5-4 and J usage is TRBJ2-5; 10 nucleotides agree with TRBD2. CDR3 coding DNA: TGTGCCAGCAGCTTATCTAGCGGGAGACTAGAGACCCAGTACTTC. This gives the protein CASSLSSGRLETQYF.